Following are 18 T cell receptor beta chains from one sample sequenced in a study of a mutant IDH1 vaccine in newly diagnosed glioma. Measured with immunoSEQ multiplex PCR; TCRdb has only the in-frame clones, and not every one. The sample consists of approximately 50,000 clones, 85% to 90% of them appearing once. No antigen has been identified for these receptors. The time point is: week 23, last vaccination. Doses consisted of 300 ug of mutant IDH1 20-mer peptide each, paired with topical imiquimod. The sample consisted of PBMCs, taken from a glioma patient whose treatment included an IDH1 peptide vaccine. The origin of the receptors is a man between 35 and 55 years old with glioma.

This clone was observed once. The chain employs TRBV29-1 and TRBJ1-4, with 7 positions matching TRBD1. From germline, CDR1 is SQVTM and CDR2 ANQGSEA. V lost 8 bases to trimming and J lost 8 bases; unmatched junction nucleotides: 11. CDR3 length: 13 amino acids. Written as DNA, the CDR3 is TGCAGCACCTCGTCCGGGACAGCCGAAAAACTGTTTTTT. Translating it yields CSTSSGTAEKLFF.

The V gene is TRBV9, the J gene TRBJ2-3; 8 nucleotides match TRBD2. The length of the CDR3 is 17 residues. V lost 3 bases to trimming and J lost 0 bases; unmatched junction nucleotides: 9. Germline V CDR1 and CDR2: SGDLS, YYNGEE. The CDR3 protein is CASSALAGGGSTDTQYF. The CDR3 DNA reads TGTGCCAGCAGCGCCCTAGCGGGTGGGGGTAGCACAGATACGCAGTATTTT.

This rearrangement joins TRBV28 to TRBJ1-2, with unresolved D. This CDR3 comprises 18 residues. The V and J ends lost 6 bases and 3 bases respectively, with 26 bases between them. The germline CDR1 and CDR2 sequences are MDHEN and SYDVKM. As DNA, the CDR3 is TGTGCCAGCAGATCACAATCCCCCCAAAAGGGTACTGACTATGGCTACACCTTC. The encoded protein is CASRSQSPQKGTDYGYTF.

The chain links TRBV2 to TRBJ1-1; TRBD1 is a possible D gene (6 bases). This CDR3 region has 13 residues. V was pared by 6 bases and J by 5 bases, with 13 bases between. Per germline, CDR1 SNHLY and CDR2 FYNNEI. CDR3 DNA: TGTGCCAGCAGGACAGGCGGGAGGACTGAAGCTTTCTTT. Protein sequence: CASRTGGRTEAFF.

The chain links TRBV6-5 to TRBJ2-3; D ambiguous. Germline assignment: CDR1 MNHEY and CDR2 SVGAGI. V was shortened by 0 bases and J by 2 bases, with 9 bases between the two germline ends. The CDR3 consists of 15 residues. For the CDR3, the DNA is TGTGCCAGCAGTTACTCGGCAGGATCCACAGATACGCAGTATTTT. Amino acid sequence: CASSYSAGSTDTQYF.

The count of this clone is one. J is TRBJ2-7 and V is TRBV28, with D uncertain. Germline V lookup: CDR1 MDHEN, CDR2 SYDVKM. V was pared by 6 bases and J by 2 bases, with 5 bases between. This CDR3 has 11 residues. The CDR3 coding sequence is TGTGCCAGCAGCCGTCCCTACGAGCAGTACTTC. Translating gives CASSRPYEQYF.

Points on this clone: The junction does not match germline at one end; this may be a read error. The chain recombines TRBV28 with TRBJ1-2; D remains ambiguous. The CDR3 has 11 residues. CDR1 is MDHEN, CDR2 SYDVKM, per germline. The CDR3 region is CASRINDGYTF. CDR3 bases: TGTGCCAGCAGAATTAACGATGGCTACACCTTC.

This rearrangement joins TRBV7-2 to TRBJ2-1; D gene ambiguous. The CDR3 has 14 residues. Trimming removed 1 base at V and 5 bases at J, with 9 bases between. Germline CDR1 and CDR2: SGHTA and FQGNSA. CDR3 nucleotide sequence: TGTGCCAGCAGCTTAGGGGCCGGTGACAATGAGCAGTTCTTC. This encodes CASSLGAGDNEQFF.

The CDR3: CASSLGTSFGEQFF. The CDR3 nucleotides are TGCGCCAGCAGCTTAGGGACTAGTTTCGGTGAGCAGTTCTTC. This chain joins TRBV5-1 and TRBJ2-1; 8 nucleotides match TRBD2. CDR1 is SGHRS and CDR2 is YFSETQ in the germline V gene. V lost 2 bases and J lost 9; bases outside the gene matches: 7. CDR3 length: 14 amino acids.

Only one count was recorded for this clone. This chain links TRBV5-1 with TRBJ1-1; 9 bases match TRBD1. From germline, CDR1 is SGHRS and CDR2 YFSETQ. Losses at the gene ends were 7 bases for V and 4 bases for J; bases not matched to a gene: 2. This CDR3 has 12 residues. In DNA, the CDR3 is TGCGCCAGCGGGACAGGGACCACTGAAGCTTTCTTT. This codes for CASGTGTTEAFF.

The V and J genes are TRBV27 and TRBJ1-1; D gene uncertain. Per the germline V gene, CDR1 is MNHEY and CDR2 is SMNVEV (reference sequence). V dropped 2 bases and J dropped 0 bases, with 7 bases sitting between them. This CDR3 has 14 residues. CDR3 in DNA: TGTGCCAGCAGTTTACGGCAGTTGAACACTGAAGCTTTCTTT. This codes for CASSLRQLNTEAFF.

This chain links TRBV5-1 with TRBJ2-5; 7 nucleotides agree with TRBD2. Germline loops: CDR1 SGHRS, CDR2 YFSETQ. With V trimmed by 5 bases and J by 5 bases, 12 bases remained unmatched. The length of the CDR3 is 15 residues. The CDR3, as DNA: TGCGCCAGCAGATATGGGGGGAGGGCCAGTGAGACCCAGTACTTC. Protein: CASRYGGRASETQYF.

The chain uses TRBV18 and TRBJ2-5; 7 bases match TRBD2. This CDR3 has 13 amino acids. CDR1 KGHSH and CDR2 LQKENI come from the germline V gene. The J segment lost 4 bases and the V segment lost 3 bases, leaving 2 bases of the junction unmatched. The CDR3 here is CASSPGLLETQYF. The CDR3 region has the DNA TGTGCCAGCTCACCGGGACTATTAGAGACCCAGTACTTC.

The V gene is TRBV18, the J gene TRBJ2-7, with 10 bases aligning to TRBD1. The junction had 7 bases not matched to a gene; V was cut back by 3 bases and J by 2 bases. The germline V gene encodes CDR1 KGHSH and CDR2 LQKENI. This CDR3 contains 16 residues. CDR3: CASSPGGTGAPYEQYF. CDR3 in DNA: TGTGCCAGCTCACCTGGTGGGACAGGGGCGCCCTACGAGCAGTACTTC.

The chain joins TRBV4-1 to TRBJ2-7; a weak D match, TRBD1 (5 bases). V was pared by 2 bases and J by 0 bases, with 14 bases between. CDR1 is MGHRA and CDR2 is YSYEKL in the germline V gene. The CDR3 has 16 residues. This CDR3 reads CASSQRSVDTSYEQYF. CDR3 DNA: TGCGCCAGCAGCCAACGCTCTGTGGACACCTCCTACGAGCAGTACTTC.

The CDR3 sequence: CASSEGLNTEAFF. The CDR3 DNA reads as TGTGCCAGTAGTGAGGGTTTGAACACTGAAGCTTTCTTT. The chain recombines TRBV19 with TRBJ1-1; D is uncertain. The CDR3 covers 13 residues. The germline V gene encodes CDR1 LNHDA and CDR2 SQIVND (reference sequence). The V gene lost 5 bases and the J gene lost 0 bases, with 7 bases spanning the gap.

V usage is TRBV6-4 and J usage is TRBJ1-2; a weak D match, TRBD1 (5 bases). Trimming took 3 bases from V and 4 from J, leaving 12 bases between them. The germline gives CDR1 MRHNA, CDR2 SNTAGT. The CDR3 is 14 residues long. In DNA, the CDR3 is TGTGCCAGCAGTGAATGGGACGGAGGCTATGGCTACACCTTC. As protein: CASSEWDGGYGYTF.

This clone was recorded only once. The V and J genes are TRBV15 and TRBJ1-1; maybe TRBD1 (5 bases). The germline V and J ends were trimmed by 5 bases and 1 base, with 8 bases remaining between them. The CDR3 length is 13 residues. The germline CDR1 and CDR2 sequences are LNHNV and YYDKDF (reference sequence). Here the CDR3 reads CATSPDKNTEAFF. DNA of the CDR3: TGTGCCACCAGCCCGGACAAGAACACTGAAGCTTTCTTT.